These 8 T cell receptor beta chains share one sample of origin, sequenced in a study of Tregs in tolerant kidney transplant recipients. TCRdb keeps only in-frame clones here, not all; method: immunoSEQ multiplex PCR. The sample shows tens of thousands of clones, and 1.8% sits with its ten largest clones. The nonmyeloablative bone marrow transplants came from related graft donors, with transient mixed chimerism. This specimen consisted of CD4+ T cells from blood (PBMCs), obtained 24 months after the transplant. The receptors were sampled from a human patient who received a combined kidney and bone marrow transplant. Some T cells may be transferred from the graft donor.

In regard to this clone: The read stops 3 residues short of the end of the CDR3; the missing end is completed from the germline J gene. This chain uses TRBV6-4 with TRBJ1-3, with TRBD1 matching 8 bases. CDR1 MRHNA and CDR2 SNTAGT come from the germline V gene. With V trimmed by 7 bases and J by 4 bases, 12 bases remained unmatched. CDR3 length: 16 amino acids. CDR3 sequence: CASTPALTGAGNTIYF. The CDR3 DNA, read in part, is TGTGCCAGCACCCCGGCCCTGACAGGGGCGGGAAACACC.

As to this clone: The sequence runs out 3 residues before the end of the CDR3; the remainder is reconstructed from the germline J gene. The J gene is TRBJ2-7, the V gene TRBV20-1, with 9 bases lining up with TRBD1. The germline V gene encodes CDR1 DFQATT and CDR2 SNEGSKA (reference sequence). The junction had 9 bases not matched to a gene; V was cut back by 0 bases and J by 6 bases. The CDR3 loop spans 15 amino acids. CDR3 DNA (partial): TGCAGTGCTAGAGATTTTGGGACAGGGCGGGGCGAG. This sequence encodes CSARDFGTGRGE. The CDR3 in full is CSARDFGTGRGEQYF.

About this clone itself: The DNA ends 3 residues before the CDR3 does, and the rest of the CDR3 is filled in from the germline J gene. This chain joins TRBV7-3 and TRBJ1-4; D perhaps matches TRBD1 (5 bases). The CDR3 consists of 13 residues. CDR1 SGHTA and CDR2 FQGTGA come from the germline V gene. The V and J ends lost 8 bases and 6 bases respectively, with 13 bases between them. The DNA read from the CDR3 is TGTGCCAGCTCGGCAGGGCTGCATGAAAAA. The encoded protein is CASSAGLHEK. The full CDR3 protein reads CASSAGLHEKLFF.

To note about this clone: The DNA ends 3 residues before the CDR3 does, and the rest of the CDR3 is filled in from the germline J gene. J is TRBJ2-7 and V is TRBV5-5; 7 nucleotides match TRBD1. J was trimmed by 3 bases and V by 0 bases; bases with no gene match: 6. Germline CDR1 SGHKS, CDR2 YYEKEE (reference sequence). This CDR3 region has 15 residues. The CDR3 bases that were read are TGTGCCAGCAGCTTGGGAGGGGGCATTAGCTACGAG. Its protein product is CASSLGGGISYE. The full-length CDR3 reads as CASSLGGGISYEQYF.

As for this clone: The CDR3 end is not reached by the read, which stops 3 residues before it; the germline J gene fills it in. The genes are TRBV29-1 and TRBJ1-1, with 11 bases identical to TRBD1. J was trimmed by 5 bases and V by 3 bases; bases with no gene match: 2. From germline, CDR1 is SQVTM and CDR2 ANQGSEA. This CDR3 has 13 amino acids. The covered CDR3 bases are TGCAGCGTTGAGGGACAGGGGGAGACTGAA. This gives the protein CSVEGQGETE. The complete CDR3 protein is CSVEGQGETEAFF.

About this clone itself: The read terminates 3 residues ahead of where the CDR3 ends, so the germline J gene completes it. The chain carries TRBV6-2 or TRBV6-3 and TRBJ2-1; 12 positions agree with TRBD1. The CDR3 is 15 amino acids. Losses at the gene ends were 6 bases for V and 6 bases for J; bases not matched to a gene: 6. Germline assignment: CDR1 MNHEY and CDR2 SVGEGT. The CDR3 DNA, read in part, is TGTGCCAGCAGGAAAGGGGGACAGGGGGCCAATGAG. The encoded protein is CASRKGGQGANE. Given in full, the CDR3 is CASRKGGQGANEQFF.

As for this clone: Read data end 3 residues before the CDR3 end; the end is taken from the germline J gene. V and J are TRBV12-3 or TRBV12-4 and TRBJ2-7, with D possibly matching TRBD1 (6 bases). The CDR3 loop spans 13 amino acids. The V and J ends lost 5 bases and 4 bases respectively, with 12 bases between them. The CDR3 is CASSQQGTYEQYF. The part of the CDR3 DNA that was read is TGTGCCAGCAGTCAACAGGGTACTTACGAG.

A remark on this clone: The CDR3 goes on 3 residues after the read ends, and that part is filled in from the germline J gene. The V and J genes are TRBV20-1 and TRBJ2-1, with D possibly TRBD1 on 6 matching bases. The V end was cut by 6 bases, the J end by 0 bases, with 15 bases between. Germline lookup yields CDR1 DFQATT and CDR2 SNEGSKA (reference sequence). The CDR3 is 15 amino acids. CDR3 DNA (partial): TGCAGTGCGCCTTATGGACAGTCCTCCTACAATGAG. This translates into CSAPYGQSSYNE. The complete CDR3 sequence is CSAPYGQSSYNEQFF.